This is a list of T cell receptor beta chains from one sample in a study of cytomegalovirus exposure and HLA in healthy donors. Using immunoSEQ multiplex PCR, the repertoire was profiled, and TCRdb retains in-frame clones only, with some absent. Of 200,000 to 250,000 clones listed, 75% to 90% were seen once; the top ten hold roughly 5.5%. Sequenced input: PBMCs. Every receptor here comes from a woman under 30 in good health and CMV-seronegative. CDR3s include the opening cysteine and the closing phenylalanine or tryptophan. A D gene is named only where the DNA matches it firmly. Rows give clone size only sometimes, using once, few, many, or a class for an expanded clone.

TRBV30	TRBJ2-7	-	13	-	CAWSRQETYEQYF	TGTGCCTGGAGTCGACAGGAGACCTACGAGCAGTACTTC
TRBV28	TRBJ2-2	-	13	-	CASKATNTGELFF	TGTGCCAGCAAGGCTACGAACACCGGGGAGCTGTTTTTT
TRBV25-1	TRBJ1-1	-	16	-	CASSDPRRGVNTEAFF	TGTGCCAGCAGTGACCCACGTAGAGGGGTGAACACTGAAGCTTTCTTT
TRBV10-3	TRBJ2-7	-	13	-	CAIRPDSTYEQYF	TGTGCCATCAGGCCCGACAGTACCTACGAGCAGTACTTC
TRBV5-6	TRBJ2-5	-	13	-	CASSLGTTATQYF	TGTGCCAGCAGCTTGGGGACCACGGCGACCCAGTACTTC
TRBV11-2	TRBJ2-2	-	16	TRBD1	CASRREQGANTGELFF	TGTGCCAGCAGACGAGAACAGGGGGCGAACACCGGGGAGCTGTTTTTT
TRBV5-1	TRBJ1-1	-	13	-	CASSPAGYTEAFF	TGCGCCAGCAGCCCGGCAGGGTACACTGAAGCTTTCTTT
TRBV6-1	TRBJ2-1	-	13	TRBD2	CASMLAVYNEQFF	TGTGCCAGCATGCTAGCGGTCTACAATGAGCAGTTCTTC
TRBV1	TRBJ1-2	few	12	-	CTKTDRGRGYTF	TGCACCAAAACGGACAGGGGACGCGGCTACACCTTC
TRBV6-1	TRBJ2-1	-	12	TRBD1	CASRMTGGEQFF	TGTGCCAGCAGGATGACAGGGGGTGAGCAGTTCTTC
TRBV28	TRBJ1-2	few	14	-	CASSLFNSGYGYTF	TGTGCCAGCAGTTTATTTAACAGCGGCTATGGCTACACCTTC
TRBV10-3	TRBJ1-4	-	14	TRBD1	CAISWDRGEEKLFF	TGTGCCATCAGCTGGGACAGGGGGGAAGAAAAACTGTTTTTT
TRBV6-1	TRBJ2-7	-	14	-	CASSEFRGSYEQYF	TGTGCCAGCAGTGAATTTCGGGGATCCTACGAGCAGTACTTC
TRBV30	TRBJ2-5	-	12	-	CAWNGVEETQYF	TGTGCCTGGAATGGCGTTGAAGAGACCCAGTACTTC
TRBV28	TRBJ1-1	-	15	-	CASSLQGRGNTEAFF	TGTGCCAGCAGTTTACAGGGGCGGGGGAACACTGAAGCTTTCTTT
TRBV29-1	TRBJ1-2	-	16	-	CSVDGDFHGISYGYTF	TGCAGCGTTGATGGAGACTTTCATGGGATATCTTATGGCTACACCTTC
TRBV19	TRBJ2-1	-	19	TRBD1	CASSTRQGARGHPYNEQFF	TGTGCCAGTAGTACCCGACAGGGGGCGCGGGGCCATCCCTACAATGAGCAGTTCTTC
TRBV18	TRBJ1-2	-	17	-	CASSPPLDTGSNYGYTF	TGTGCCAGCTCACCACCCCTGGACACCGGCTCTAACTATGGCTACACCTTC
TRBV5-5	TRBJ1-5	-	15	TRBD1	CASSFITGVNQPQHF	TGTGCCAGCAGCTTCATTACAGGGGTAAATCAGCCCCAGCATTTT
TRBV9	TRBJ2-2	-	16	TRBD2	CASSVDGRADTGELFF	TGTGCCAGCAGCGTAGATGGGAGGGCGGACACCGGGGAGCTGTTTTTT
TRBV7-3	TRBJ2-3	-	16	-	CASSTPPGVTADTQYF	TGTGCCAGCAGCACTCCCCCAGGAGTGACGGCAGATACGCAGTATTTT
TRBV28	TRBJ1-4	-	17	TRBD1	CASSRQGGLGTNEKLFF	TGTGCCAGCAGTCGACAGGGCGGTCTAGGAACTAATGAAAAACTGTTTTTT
TRBV6-1	TRBJ2-7	-	11	-	CASRDGYEQYF	TGTGCCAGCAGGGACGGTTACGAGCAGTACTTC
TRBV5-1	TRBJ1-4	-	13	-	CASSFGVNEKLFF	TGCGCCAGCAGCTTCGGTGTTAATGAAAAACTGTTTTTT
TRBV4-1	TRBJ2-7	-	15	-	CASSQDWTDSYEQYF	TGCGCCAGCAGCCAAGATTGGACAGATTCCTACGAGCAGTACTTC
TRBV5-1	TRBJ1-2	-	13	TRBD1	CASSVQGAPGYTF	TGCGCCAGCAGCGTACAGGGGGCGCCTGGCTACACCTTC
TRBV6-5	TRBJ1-1	-	15	TRBD1	CASSGPDRLNTEAFF	TGTGCCAGCAGTGGCCCGGACAGGTTGAACACTGAAGCTTTCTTT
TRBV15	TRBJ2-2	-	15	-	CATSTVAPSGGELFF	TGTGCCACCAGCACCGTGGCTCCATCGGGCGGGGAGCTGTTTTTT
TRBV15	TRBJ2-2	-	15	-	CATSRDTANTGELFF	TGTGCCACCAGCAGAGACACTGCGAACACCGGGGAGCTGTTTTTT
TRBV5-1	TRBJ1-5	once	15	-	CASSLFGNSNQPQHF	TGCGCCAGCAGCTTGTTCGGGAATAGCAATCAGCCCCAGCATTTT
TRBV7-9	TRBJ2-1	once	16	TRBD2	CASSLRAGGIHNEQFF	TGTGCCAGCAGCTTACGGGCGGGAGGAATACACAATGAGCAGTTCTTC
TRBV28	TRBJ1-1	-	16	-	CASSLMTGRVNTEAFF	TGTGCCAGCAGCCTCATGACGGGACGGGTGAACACTGAAGCTTTCTTT
TRBV28	TRBJ2-1	-	16	TRBD2	CASSLMVLAGVDEQFF	TGTGCCAGCAGTTTGATGGTACTAGCGGGAGTGGATGAGCAGTTCTTC
TRBV30	TRBJ2-1	-	15	TRBD2	CAWSEAGLASDEQFF	TGTGCCTGGAGTGAGGCGGGACTAGCTAGCGATGAGCAGTTCTTC
TRBV9	TRBJ2-5	-	14	TRBD2	CASSVTAGGETQYF	TGTGCCAGCAGCGTGACAGCGGGAGGGGAGACCCAGTACTTC
TRBV5-1	TRBJ2-3	-	17	-	CASSPEVVGGSADTQYF	TGCGCCAGCAGCCCGGAGGTTGTGGGAGGCTCAGCGGATACGCAGTATTTT
TRBV14	TRBJ2-1	once	15	-	CASSQAGTLYNEQFF	TGTGCCAGCAGCCAAGCCGGGACACTCTACAATGAGCAGTTCTTC
TRBV2	TRBJ2-7	-	18	TRBD2	CASSEKTSGRGRSYEQYF	TGTGCCAGCAGTGAAAAAACTAGCGGGAGGGGGAGGTCCTACGAGCAGTACTTC
TRBV28	TRBJ2-7	-	12	-	CAQDESSYEQYF	TGTGCCCAGGACGAGAGCTCCTACGAGCAGTACTTC
TRBV29-1	TRBJ2-2	-	14	-	CSVEGQGKAGELFF	TGCAGCGTTGAAGGGCAGGGGAAGGCCGGGGAGCTGTTTTTT
TRBV30	TRBJ1-3	-	14	TRBD1	CAWLNLRRGNTIYF	TGTGCCTGGCTTAACCTGCGCAGGGGGAACACCATATATTTT